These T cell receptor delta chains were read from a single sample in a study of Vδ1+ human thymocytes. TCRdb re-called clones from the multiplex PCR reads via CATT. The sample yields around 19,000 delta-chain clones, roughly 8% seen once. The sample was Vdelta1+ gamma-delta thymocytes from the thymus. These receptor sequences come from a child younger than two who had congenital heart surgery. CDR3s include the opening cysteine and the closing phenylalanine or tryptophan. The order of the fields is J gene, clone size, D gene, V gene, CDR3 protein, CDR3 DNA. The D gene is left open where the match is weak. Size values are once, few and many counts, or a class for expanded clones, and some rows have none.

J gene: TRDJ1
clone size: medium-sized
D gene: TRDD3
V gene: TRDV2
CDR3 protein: CACDTSLDVLGIDERLIF
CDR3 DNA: TGTGCCTGTGACACCTCATTGGATGTACTGGGGATCGACGAACGACTCATCTTT

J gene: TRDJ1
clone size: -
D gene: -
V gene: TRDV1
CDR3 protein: CALGERAVTDKLIF
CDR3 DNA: TGTGCTCTTGGGGAACGGGCGGTGACCGATAAACTCATCTTT

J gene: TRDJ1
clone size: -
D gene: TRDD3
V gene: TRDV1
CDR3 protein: CALGESTVLGDSTDKLIF
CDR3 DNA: TGTGCTCTTGGGGAATCGACTGTACTGGGGGATAGCACCGATAAACTCATCTTT

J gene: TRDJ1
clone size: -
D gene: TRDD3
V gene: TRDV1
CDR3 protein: CALGERILGETPDTDKLIF
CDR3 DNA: TGTGCTCTTGGGGAACGAATTCTGGGGGAAACACCCGACACCGATAAACTCATCTTT

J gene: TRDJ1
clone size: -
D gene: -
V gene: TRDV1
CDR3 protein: CALGELPLLLLADKLIF
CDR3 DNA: TGTGCTCTTGGGGAACTTCCGCTCCTACTTCTGGCCGATAAACTCATCTTT

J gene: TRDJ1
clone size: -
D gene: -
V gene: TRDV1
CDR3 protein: CALGELPTPNASYTDKLIF
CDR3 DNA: TGTGCTCTTGGGGAACTCCCAACCCCTAATGCCTCGTACACCGATAAACTCATCTTT

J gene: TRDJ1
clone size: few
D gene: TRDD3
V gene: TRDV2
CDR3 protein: CACEEGILYTDKLIF
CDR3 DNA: TGTGCCTGTGAGGAGGGGATATTGTACACCGATAAACTCATCTTT

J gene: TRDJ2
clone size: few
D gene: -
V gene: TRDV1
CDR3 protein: CALGELWLPTGGLHCCSLTAQLFF
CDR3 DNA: TGTGCTCTTGGGGAACTGTGGCTTCCTACTGGGGGACTACACTGCTGTTCTTTGACAGCACAACTCTTCTTT

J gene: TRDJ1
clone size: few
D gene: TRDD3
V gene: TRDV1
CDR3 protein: CALGPPVLGVCGDKLIF
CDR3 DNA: TGTGCTCTTGGGCCCCCCGTACTGGGGGTGTGTGGCGATAAACTCATCTTT

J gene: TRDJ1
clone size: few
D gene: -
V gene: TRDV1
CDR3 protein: CALGHLPTFTGGDTDKLIF
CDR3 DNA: TGTGCTCTTGGACACCTTCCTACCTTTACTGGGGGAGACACCGATAAACTCATCTTT

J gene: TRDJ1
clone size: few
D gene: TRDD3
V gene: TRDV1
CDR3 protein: CALGERPRSYVRTGGPLYTDKLIF
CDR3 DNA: TGTGCTCTTGGGGAACGACCACGTTCCTACGTTCGTACTGGGGGACCCCTGTACACCGATAAACTCATCTTT

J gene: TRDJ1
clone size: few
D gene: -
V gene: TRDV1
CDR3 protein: CALGGQREYTDKLIF
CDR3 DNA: TGTGCTCTTGGTGGCCAGCGGGAGTACACCGATAAACTCATCTTT

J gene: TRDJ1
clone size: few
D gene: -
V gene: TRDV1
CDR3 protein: CALGEDMDQYTDKLIF
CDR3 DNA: TGTGCTCTTGGGGAAGATATGGACCAGTACACCGATAAACTCATCTTT

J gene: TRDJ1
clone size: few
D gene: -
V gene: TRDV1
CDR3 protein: CALLVLKDGDKLIF
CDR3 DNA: TGTGCCCTGCTCGTTTTGAAGGATGGCGATAAACTCATCTTT

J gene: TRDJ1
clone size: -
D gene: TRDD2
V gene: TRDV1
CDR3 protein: CALGSSSYFGYTDKLIF
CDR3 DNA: TGTGCTCTTGGAAGCAGTTCCTACTTTGGGTACACCGATAAACTCATCTTT

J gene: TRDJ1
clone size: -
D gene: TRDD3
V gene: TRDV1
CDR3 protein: CALGELVCPPYWGISSCTDKLIF
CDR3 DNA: TGTGCTCTTGGGGAACTAGTGTGTCCACCATACTGGGGGATAAGTTCGTGCACCGATAAACTCATCTTT

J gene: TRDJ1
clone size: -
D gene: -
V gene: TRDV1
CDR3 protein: CALGELAWADKLIF
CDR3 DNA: TGTGCTCTTGGGGAACTGGCCTGGGCCGATAAACTCATCTTT

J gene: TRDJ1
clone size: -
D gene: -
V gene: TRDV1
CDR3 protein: CALGESPLPFLSMHTDKLIF
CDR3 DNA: TGTGCTCTTGGGGAGTCTCCGCTTCCTTTCCTTTCGATGCACACCGATAAACTCATCTTT

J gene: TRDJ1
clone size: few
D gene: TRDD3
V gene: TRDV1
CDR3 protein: CALGLPLDWGQYTDKLIF
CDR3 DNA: TGTGCTCTTGGGCTACCCCTTGACTGGGGACAGTACACCGATAAACTCATCTTT

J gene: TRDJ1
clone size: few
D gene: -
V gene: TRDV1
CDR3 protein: CALGVKDGGPYTDKLIF
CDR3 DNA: TGTGCTCTTGGGGTCAAGGACGGGGGCCCGTACACCGATAAACTCATCTTT

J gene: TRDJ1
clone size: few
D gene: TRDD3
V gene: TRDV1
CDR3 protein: CALGELAGGPYTDKLIF
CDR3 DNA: TGTGCTCTTGGGGAACTAGCTGGGGGGCCCTACACCGATAAACTCATCTTT

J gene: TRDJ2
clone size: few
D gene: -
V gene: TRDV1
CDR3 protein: CALGERGDFGPLRRQLFF
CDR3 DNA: TGTGCTCTTGGGGAACGTGGAGATTTTGGGCCTCTAAGGAGGCAACTCTTCTTT

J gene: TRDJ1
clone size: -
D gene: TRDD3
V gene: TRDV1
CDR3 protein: CALGETFLWGIRGGDKLIF
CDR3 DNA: TGTGCTCTTGGAGAGACCTTCCTATGGGGGATACGCGGGGGTGATAAACTCATCTTT

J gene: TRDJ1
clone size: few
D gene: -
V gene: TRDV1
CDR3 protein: CALGGSTYTDKLIF
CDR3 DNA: TGTGCTCTTGGGGGAAGTACGTACACCGATAAACTCATCTTT

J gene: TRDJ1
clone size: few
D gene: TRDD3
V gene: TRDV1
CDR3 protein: CALGTHRGGYSPYTDKLIF
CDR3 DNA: TGTGCTCTTGGGACACATAGGGGGGGATACTCCCCTTACACCGATAAACTCATCTTT

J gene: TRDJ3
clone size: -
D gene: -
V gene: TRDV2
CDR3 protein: CACPSWDTRQMFF
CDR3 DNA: TGTGCCTGTCCCTCCTGGGACACCCGACAGATGTTTTTC

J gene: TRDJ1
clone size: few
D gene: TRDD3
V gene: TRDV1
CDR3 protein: CALGEPSTGGITDKLIF
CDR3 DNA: TGTGCTCTTGGGGAACCTAGTACTGGGGGAATTACCGATAAACTCATCTTT

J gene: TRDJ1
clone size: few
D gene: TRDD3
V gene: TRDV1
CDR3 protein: CALGEDTYWGPAAYTDKLIF
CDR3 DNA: TGTGCTCTTGGGGAAGACACATACTGGGGTCCCGCGGCGTACACCGATAAACTCATCTTT

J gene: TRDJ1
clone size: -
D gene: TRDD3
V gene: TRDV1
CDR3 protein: CALGEPPTVGGYDTDKLIF
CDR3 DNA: TGTGCTCTTGGGGAACCCCCTACTGTCGGGGGATACGACACCGATAAACTCATCTTT

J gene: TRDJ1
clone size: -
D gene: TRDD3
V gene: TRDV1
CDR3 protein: CALGTWLLYWGINPPTDKLIF
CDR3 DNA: TGTGCTCTTGGGACCTGGCTACTTTACTGGGGGATTAATCCCCCCACCGATAAACTCATCTTT

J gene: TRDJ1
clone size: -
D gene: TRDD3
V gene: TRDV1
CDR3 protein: CALGELPKGDTRTDKLIF
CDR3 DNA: TGTGCTCTTGGGGAACTCCCCAAGGGGGATACGCGCACCGATAAACTCATCTTT